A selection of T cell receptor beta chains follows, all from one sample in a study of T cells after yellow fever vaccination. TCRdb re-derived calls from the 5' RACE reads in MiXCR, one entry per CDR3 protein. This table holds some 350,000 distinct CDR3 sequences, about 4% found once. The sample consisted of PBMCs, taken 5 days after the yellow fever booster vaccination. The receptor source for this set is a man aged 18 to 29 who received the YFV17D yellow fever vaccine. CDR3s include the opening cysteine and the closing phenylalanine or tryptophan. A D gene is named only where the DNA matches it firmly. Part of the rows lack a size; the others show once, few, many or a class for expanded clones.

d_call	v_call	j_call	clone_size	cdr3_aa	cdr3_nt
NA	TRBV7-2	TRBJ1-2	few	CASSPQETYGYTF	TGTGCCAGCAGCCCGCAGGAAACTTATGGCTACACCTTC
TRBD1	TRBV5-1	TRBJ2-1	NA	CASSSGGTGDVDEQFF	TGCGCCAGCAGCTCCGGTGGGACAGGGGATGTTGATGAGCAGTTCTTC
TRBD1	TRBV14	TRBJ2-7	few	CASSHPGQGYYEQYF	TGTGCCAGCAGCCACCCGGGACAGGGTTATTACGAGCAGTACTTC
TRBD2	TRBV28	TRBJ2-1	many	CASSLAWEGQQFF	TGTGCCAGCAGTCTGGCATGGGAGGGTCAGCAGTTCTTC
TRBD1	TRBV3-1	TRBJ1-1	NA	CASSRQGKAFF	TGTGCCAGCAGCCGACAGGGTAAAGCTTTCTTT
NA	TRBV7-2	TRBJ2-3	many	CASSPSGSTDTQYF	TGTGCCAGCAGCCCCTCGGGTAGCACAGATACGCAGTATTTT
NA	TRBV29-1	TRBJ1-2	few	CSVELAGVGYTF	TGCAGCGTTGAACTCGCAGGGGTTGGCTACACCTTC
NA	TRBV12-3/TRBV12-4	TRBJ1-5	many	CASSFGQGGTNQPQHF	TGTGCCAGCAGTTTCGGGCAGGGTGGAACTAATCAGCCCCAGCATTTT
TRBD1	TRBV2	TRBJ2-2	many	CASSKVGQAPGELFF	TGTGCCAGCAGCAAAGTGGGACAGGCCCCCGGGGAGCTGTTTTTT
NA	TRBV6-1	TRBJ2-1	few	CASSETALHNEQFF	TGTGCCAGCAGTGAAACAGCCCTGCACAATGAGCAGTTCTTC
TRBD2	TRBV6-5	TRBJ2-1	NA	CASSYRWRGGENEQFF	TGTGCCAGCAGTTACAGGTGGCGGGGGGGCGAAAATGAGCAGTTCTTC
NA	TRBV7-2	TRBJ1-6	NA	CASLGQLNSPLHF	TGTGCCAGCCTTGGACAGCTTAATTCACCCCTCCACTTT